A selection of T cell receptor beta chains follows, all from one sample in a study of blood T cell repertoires in COVID-19. Profiled with immunoSEQ multiplex PCR; TCRdb holds only in-frame clones, not every one. The table has about 190,000 clones, around nine tenths seen once; the top ten hold approximately 12%. The sequencing sample was made of peripheral blood. The receptors were gathered from an older woman with COVID-19, enrolled during active disease. Both conserved end residues are part of each CDR3. The order of the fields is clone size, V gene, D gene, J gene, CDR3 DNA, CDR3 protein. The D gene is left open where the match is weak. A clone size is listed for some rows: how often the clone was seen (once, few, many), or a class if it is expanded.

clone size: -
V gene: TRBV29-1
D gene: TRBD1
J gene: TRBJ2-2
CDR3 DNA: TGCAGCGTGAGCGGGACAGGGGGCCCCGGGGAGCTGTTTTTT
CDR3 protein: CSVSGTGGPGELFF

clone size: -
V gene: TRBV5-5
D gene: TRBD1
J gene: TRBJ2-5
CDR3 DNA: TGTGCCAGCACCGTCGGGACAGCGGACGGGAAGACCCAGTACTTC
CDR3 protein: CASTVGTADGKTQYF

clone size: -
V gene: TRBV19
D gene: -
J gene: TRBJ1-4
CDR3 DNA: TGTGCCAGTAGTATCCAGGGGACGGGTGAAAAACTGTTTTTT
CDR3 protein: CASSIQGTGEKLFF

clone size: -
V gene: TRBV28
D gene: -
J gene: TRBJ1-5
CDR3 DNA: TGTGCCAGCAGTTCGGCTTACAGGGAACATCAGCCCCAGCATTTT
CDR3 protein: CASSSAYREHQPQHF

clone size: few
V gene: TRBV27
D gene: -
J gene: TRBJ1-1
CDR3 DNA: TGTGCCAGCAGAGAAAAAGCAGGGGTAAGAAACACTGAAGCTTTCTTT
CDR3 protein: CASREKAGVRNTEAFF

clone size: -
V gene: TRBV29-1
D gene: TRBD2
J gene: TRBJ2-1
CDR3 DNA: TGCAGCGTTGCGGGAGTAGCGGGAGGAAATGAGCAGTTCTTC
CDR3 protein: CSVAGVAGGNEQFF

clone size: -
V gene: TRBV9
D gene: TRBD2
J gene: TRBJ2-1
CDR3 DNA: TGTGCCAGCAGCGTGGGACTAGCGGGAAGCAATGAGCAGTTCTTC
CDR3 protein: CASSVGLAGSNEQFF

clone size: -
V gene: TRBV18
D gene: TRBD2
J gene: TRBJ2-3
CDR3 DNA: TGTGCCAGCTCACCACCTAGCGGGAGAACAACAGATACGCAGTATTTT
CDR3 protein: CASSPPSGRTTDTQYF

clone size: few
V gene: TRBV7-8
D gene: TRBD1
J gene: TRBJ1-2
CDR3 DNA: TGTGCCAGCAGCTCGGACAGGGTGGCTGGCTACACCTTC
CDR3 protein: CASSSDRVAGYTF

clone size: -
V gene: TRBV29-1
D gene: -
J gene: TRBJ2-5
CDR3 DNA: TGCAGCGGAGGAGGGCCCAGAGAGACCCAGTACTTC
CDR3 protein: CSGGGPRETQYF

clone size: -
V gene: TRBV28
D gene: TRBD2
J gene: TRBJ2-3
CDR3 DNA: TGTGCCAGCAGATTTAGCGGGAGCCCAGATACGCAGTATTTT
CDR3 protein: CASRFSGSPDTQYF

clone size: -
V gene: TRBV5-1
D gene: TRBD2
J gene: TRBJ2-3
CDR3 DNA: TGCGCCAGCAGCCAAGACTCAGCGGGGGGCACAGATACGCAGTATTTT
CDR3 protein: CASSQDSAGGTDTQYF

clone size: -
V gene: TRBV10-3
D gene: -
J gene: TRBJ1-1
CDR3 DNA: TGTGCCATCAGGGTCGGGGGCACTGAAGCTTTCTTT
CDR3 protein: CAIRVGGTEAFF

clone size: -
V gene: TRBV5-1
D gene: TRBD1
J gene: TRBJ1-1
CDR3 DNA: TGCGCCAGCAGCTTGATCGCGACAGGGGGCGCGGAAGCTTTCTTT
CDR3 protein: CASSLIATGGAEAFF

clone size: -
V gene: TRBV4-1
D gene: TRBD1
J gene: TRBJ1-5
CDR3 DNA: TGCGCCAGCAGCCAAGACTCTTTTCGGGACAGGAGAGGGCCCCAGCATTTT
CDR3 protein: CASSQDSFRDRRGPQHF

clone size: -
V gene: TRBV19
D gene: -
J gene: TRBJ2-7
CDR3 DNA: TGTGCCAGTAGTTTCTCGGCCGAGGGCGAGCAGTACTTC
CDR3 protein: CASSFSAEGEQYF

clone size: once
V gene: TRBV28
D gene: -
J gene: TRBJ1-2
CDR3 DNA: TGTGCCAGCAGTCTGGGCTCCTATGGCTACACCTTC
CDR3 protein: CASSLGSYGYTF

clone size: -
V gene: TRBV5-1
D gene: -
J gene: TRBJ1-4
CDR3 DNA: TGCGCCAGCAGCCTGACGAGGGCAGATGAAAAACTGTTTTTT
CDR3 protein: CASSLTRADEKLFF

clone size: -
V gene: TRBV2
D gene: -
J gene: TRBJ2-4
CDR3 DNA: TGTGCCAGCAGTGAAGCGGTGGCCGGCAGGGAAAGCATTCAGTACTTC
CDR3 protein: CASSEAVAGRESIQYF

clone size: -
V gene: TRBV5-1
D gene: TRBD1
J gene: TRBJ2-7
CDR3 DNA: TGCGCCAGCAGCCAGGGACAGGGGCGCTACGAGCAGTACTTC
CDR3 protein: CASSQGQGRYEQYF

clone size: -
V gene: TRBV6-5
D gene: -
J gene: TRBJ1-1
CDR3 DNA: TGTGCCAGCAGTTCCTTCGGCACTGAAGCTTTCTTT
CDR3 protein: CASSSFGTEAFF

clone size: -
V gene: TRBV6-2/TRBV6-3
D gene: TRBD2
J gene: TRBJ2-3
CDR3 DNA: TGTGCCAGCAGTTACCCCGGGACTAGCGACACAGATACGCAGTATTTT
CDR3 protein: CASSYPGTSDTDTQYF

clone size: -
V gene: TRBV12-3/TRBV12-4
D gene: TRBD1
J gene: TRBJ2-3
CDR3 DNA: TGTGCCGGAAGACAGGGGGCAACAGATACGCAGTATTTT
CDR3 protein: CAGRQGATDTQYF

clone size: -
V gene: TRBV12-5
D gene: TRBD2
J gene: TRBJ2-7
CDR3 DNA: TGTGCTAGTGGTTTGGTACTAGGGCGGCCGGGGGGGGGTTTAAGCTCCTACGAGCAGTACTTC
CDR3 protein: CASGLVLGRPGGGLSSYEQYF

clone size: once
V gene: TRBV4-1
D gene: TRBD1
J gene: TRBJ2-1
CDR3 DNA: TGCGCCAGCAGTGACACAGGGGCCTCCTACAATGAGCAGTTCTTC
CDR3 protein: CASSDTGASYNEQFF

clone size: -
V gene: TRBV2
D gene: -
J gene: TRBJ1-3
CDR3 DNA: TGTGCCAGCAGCCTACGGGGGGCAAGTGGAAACACCATATATTTT
CDR3 protein: CASSLRGASGNTIYF

clone size: -
V gene: TRBV5-3
D gene: TRBD1
J gene: TRBJ2-7
CDR3 DNA: TGTGCCAGAAGCTGGGGGGACAGGGGGCGCGAAGAGGTCGACGAGCAGTACTTC
CDR3 protein: CARSWGDRGREEVDEQYF

clone size: -
V gene: TRBV11-3
D gene: TRBD2
J gene: TRBJ2-1
CDR3 DNA: TGTGCCAGCAGCTACCTAGCGGACTACAATGAGCAGTTCTTC
CDR3 protein: CASSYLADYNEQFF

clone size: few
V gene: TRBV4-1
D gene: -
J gene: TRBJ1-4
CDR3 DNA: TGCGCCAGCAGCCAAGGGGTGGGGGCGGAGGAAAAACTGTTTTTT
CDR3 protein: CASSQGVGAEEKLFF

clone size: once
V gene: TRBV6-7
D gene: TRBD1
J gene: TRBJ1-6
CDR3 DNA: TGTGCCAGCAGTTACTCGACAGGGGGCTTCTCACCCCTCCACTTT
CDR3 protein: CASSYSTGGFSPLHF

clone size: -
V gene: TRBV6-2/TRBV6-3
D gene: TRBD1
J gene: TRBJ2-7
CDR3 DNA: TGTGCCAGCAGCCGAGGGACAGGTGAATACGAGCAGTACTTC
CDR3 protein: CASSRGTGEYEQYF

clone size: -
V gene: TRBV3-1/TRBV3-2
D gene: -
J gene: TRBJ2-1
CDR3 DNA: TGTGCCAGCAGCCAGGACAGAATCTTCCAAAATGAGCAGTTCTTC
CDR3 protein: CASSQDRIFQNEQFF

clone size: -
V gene: TRBV2
D gene: -
J gene: TRBJ1-5
CDR3 DNA: TGTGCCAGCAGTGAAACCTCTTGGCAGGGTTATAGCAATCAGCCCCAGCATTTT
CDR3 protein: CASSETSWQGYSNQPQHF

clone size: -
V gene: TRBV28
D gene: -
J gene: TRBJ1-2
CDR3 DNA: TGTGCCAGCAGGATCGGGCCGAACAGGGGCTACACCTTC
CDR3 protein: CASRIGPNRGYTF

clone size: -
V gene: TRBV7-6
D gene: -
J gene: TRBJ2-7
CDR3 DNA: TGTGCCAGCAGCTTAAGCGGGACAGGTTCCTACGAGCAGTACTTC
CDR3 protein: CASSLSGTGSYEQYF

clone size: -
V gene: TRBV4-2
D gene: -
J gene: TRBJ1-1
CDR3 DNA: TGTGCCAGCAGCCAAGGCCCCGGAGCTTTCTTT
CDR3 protein: CASSQGPGAFF

clone size: -
V gene: TRBV7-3
D gene: -
J gene: TRBJ2-2
CDR3 DNA: TGTGCCAGCAGCTCCAGACGTGGCGGAACCGGGGAGCTGTTTTTT
CDR3 protein: CASSSRRGGTGELFF